The T cell receptor (beta chain) described here comes from a study of T-cell memory formation after mild COVID-19 (dated by TCRdb to 2020 to 2022). General notes on the study: Most TCR sequence clusters were specific to one of the two donors. The cohort comprised two young, previously healthy adult volunteers, one female and one male. In two donors, T-cell clones that expanded and contracted after mild COVID-19 were followed by sequencing TCRalpha and TCRbeta repertoires longitudinally.

As concerns this clonotype: The antigen this receptor binds is unknown. Base quality data are lacking; no much larger clone is found one base away.

General study outcomes and caveats: Some responding clones were detected in pre-infection memory, suggesting pre-existing cross-reactive memory T cells joined the SARS-CoV-2 response. From day 15 to 85, contracting clones showed balanced CD4/CD8 phenotypes, whereas a second wave of clones that expanded from day 15 to 37 leaned towards CD4+. Only two mild cases were covered in the study, and larger cohorts including severe cases with pre-infection samples were considered necessary. Contracting CD4+ clones were located mainly in the CM and EM memory subsets, whereas CD8+ clones were found to be enriched in EMRA. SARS-CoV-2 specificity was not confirmed for the second-wave clones peaking on day 37.

Sequenced using an Illumina NovaSeq 6000. TCRalpha and TCRbeta cDNA libraries were constructed by 5'RACE with constant-segment primers, with sample barcodes and unique molecular identifiers being introduced. Trizol reagent was used to extract RNA from every sample. Library amplification was performed in two PCR steps, and a second sample barcode and Illumina TruSeq adapters were introduced in the second step. Libraries were sequenced on an Illumina NovaSeq with 2 x 150 bp paired-end reads. The authors processed their data as follows. Demultiplexing of reads and collapsing into UMI-guided consensus sequences were performed with migec v1.2.7. Using mixcr v2.1.11, UMI consensuses were aligned to TRA and TRB V and J templates and then assembled into clonotypes. A clonotype was counted as expanded or contracted only if both edgeR and NoisET called the change significant, with noise models trained on biological replicates. For edgeR calls, the thresholds were a false discovery rate-adjusted p below 0.01 and a log2 fold-change of 1. As an exploratory analysis of dynamics, max-normalized trajectories of the 1000 most abundant clonotypes were examined by PCA with hierarchical clustering. Separately sequenced CD4+ and CD8+ repertoires were used to assign a CD4 or CD8 phenotype to each responding clone. Starting from the raw public reads, TCRdb applied fastp trimming at Q25, assembled clones with MiXCR and retained in-frame beta chains. When rows share a CDR3 protein, they turn into one entry using the most common DNA and genes. These V and J calls rely on TCRdb rather than the paper's analysis. In all, the sample holds hundreds of thousands of distinct CDR3 sequences, and about an eighth of those were seen once. The ten largest clonotypes hold around a fifth of the sample.

There are 14 amino acids in the CDR3, from cysteine to phenylalanine inclusive. Left in the record is the CDR3 DNA by itself, 42 bases read in frame from the first base. A distance of 13 bases separates the germline ends of V and J, which lose 0 bases and 7 bases respectively. Per the germline V gene, SGHRS is the CDR1 and YFSETQ is the CDR2. Ficoll-Paque density gradient centrifugation was used to isolate PBMCs. The source of this sequence is a young man who had mild COVID-19 (a few samples of this study predate the infection). The sample titles of this study are shuffled in the database, so cell type and time point are left out; the donor was told from shared clones. This chain is built from TRBV5-1 and TRBJ1-2, with the D gene not clear enough to name. Material: PBMCs or a T cell subset sorted from them (not recorded which). The CDR3 in this case is CASSLEHKATGYTF. In nucleotides, the sequence is TGCGCCAGCAGCTTGGAGCACAAAGCGACTGGCTACACCTTC.